At least ten counts were recorded for the clone carrying this T cell receptor (beta chain). Its antigen is as yet unknown. The sample is drawn from a study of human T cells and chemical hapten exposure. Across the whole study: The sensitizer, 2% DPC, was used on around 2 cm by around 2 cm of upper inner arm skin. Per-sample TCR yield variation was attributed mainly to small pooled library volume differences. Study-level results: Sensitizing with DPC caused no change in TCRs above 1 in 1000 frequency. Among expanded TCRs, significantly more large CDR3 similarity clusters formed than among controls.

MiXCR, run by TCRdb on the RACE reads, gives a single entry per CDR3 protein. The repertoire holds over 70,000 distinct CDR3 sequences, around a tenth seen once, with around 1.6% in the top ten. The time point was: patch test 2, 6 weeks after DPC sensitization. The treatment: therapeutic diphenylcyclopropenone sensitization with weekly scalp DPC. The sequence derives from a man younger than 35 with alopecia areata. Some clones in this sample may be carry-over from other donors' samples. This sample comprised whole blood, obtained in connection with sensitization to the hapten diphenylcyclopropenone (DPC).

CDR3 nucleotides: TGTGCCAGCAGTTACGTGGGCCGAGCCAAAAACATTCAGTACTTC. Protein product: CASSYVGRAKNIQYF. The rearrangement uses TRBV6-2 or TRBV6-3 and TRBJ2-4; D ambiguous. The germline CDR1 and CDR2 sequences are MNHEY and SVGEGT. Trimming took off 2 bases at V and 0 bases at J, with 8 bases between the two ends. The CDR3 consists of 15 residues.